The entry below describes one T cell receptor beta chain. The antigen remains unidentified. CDR3 length equals 19 residues. The germline V gene has CDR1 ENHRY and CDR2 SYGVKD. V dropped 0 bases and J dropped 6 bases, with 26 bases sitting between them. Patients counted as stable if ophthalmopathy did not develop within 18 months. Amplified regions were TCR beta CDR3 sequences from RNA transcripts. In the first-round RT-PCR of the TCR CDR3, the HTBI primer set was used. MiXCR was run by TCRdb on the multiplex PCR reads, yielding one entry per CDR3 protein. The sample includes a few hundred thousand distinct CDR3 sequences, about half seen only once; the top ten take more than 7.5%. The source of the sample is a study of T cells in Graves' hyperthyroidism and ophthalmopathy. Study results and caveats: Among clonotypes expanded in thyroid above 0.001, most were also found in blood. With a median lead of about six months before onset, the model predicted ophthalmopathy. Patients with ophthalmopathy were separated from those with stable hyperthyroidism by a 13 V-J model.

This chain joins TRBV10-3 and TRBJ1-1; no firm D call. This clonotype was obtained from a young woman with Graves' hyperthyroidism. The specimen sequenced was peripheral blood or thyroid tissue (not recorded which). CDR3 sequence reads: CAISESEGRLYLHAPEAFF. CDR3 sequence (DNA): TGTGCCATCAGTGAGTCGGAGGGTCGGCTCTACTTACACGCACCTGAAGCTTTCTTT.